These T cell receptor beta chains were read from a single sample in a study of blood T cell repertoires in COVID-19. Libraries were prepared by immunoSEQ multiplex PCR; TCRdb keeps only in-frame clonotypes and omits some of them. Among about 270,000 clones, 85% to 90% were seen once, and the ten largest hold 4.1%. The sample consisted of PBMCs or T cells enriched from blood (not recorded which). These receptors were collected from a woman in her thirties with acute COVID-19. CDR3s include the opening cysteine and the closing phenylalanine or tryptophan. A D gene is named only where the DNA matches it firmly. The size field is filled for only some rows; it gives once, few, many or a size class.

CASSPPRQGFADTQYF,TGTGCCAGCAGCCCACCACGACAGGGGTTCGCAGATACGCAGTATTTT,TRBJ2-3,TRBD1,-,TRBV27,16
CASSRRAGDGSEAFF,TGTGCCAGTAGTCGTCGGGCAGGGGATGGTTCTGAAGCTTTCTTT,TRBJ1-1,-,-,TRBV19,15
CASSQGQVHSRKDTEAFF,TGCGCCAGCAGCCAAGGTCAGGTACACTCTCGGAAGGACACTGAAGCTTTCTTT,TRBJ1-1,-,-,TRBV4-1,18
CASSLSAGVYEQYF,TGTGCCAGCAGCTTATCGGCGGGAGTGTACGAGCAGTACTTC,TRBJ2-7,TRBD2,-,TRBV7-9,14
CASSPAGLAGGPSYEQYF,TGTGCCAGCTCACCGGCCGGACTAGCGGGAGGGCCGAGCTACGAGCAGTACTTC,TRBJ2-7,TRBD2,-,TRBV18,18
CSVEKYRGPYEQYF,TGCAGCGTTGAAAAGTACAGGGGGCCTTACGAGCAGTACTTC,TRBJ2-7,TRBD1,-,TRBV29-1,14
CATSRGRETDTQYF,TGTGCCACCAGCAGAGGTCGCGAAACAGATACGCAGTATTTT,TRBJ2-3,-,-,TRBV15,14
CSVGRDRNQPQHF,TGCAGCGTTGGCAGGGATCGCAATCAGCCCCAGCATTTT,TRBJ1-5,-,-,TRBV29-1,13
CASSPGQGGTEAFF,TGTGCCAGCAGCCCGGGACAGGGAGGCACTGAAGCTTTCTTT,TRBJ1-1,TRBD1,-,TRBV28,14
CASSVVSGISNEQFF,TGTGCCAGTAGTGTTGTTAGCGGGATAAGCAATGAGCAGTTCTTC,TRBJ2-1,TRBD2,-,TRBV19,15
CATSDPRGGNTEAFF,TGTGCCACCAGTGACCCTCGAGGGGGGAACACTGAAGCTTTCTTT,TRBJ1-1,-,-,TRBV24-1,15
CASRRLAGGYEQYF,TGTGCCAGCAGACGACTAGCGGGCGGGTACGAGCAGTACTTC,TRBJ2-7,TRBD2,-,TRBV27,14
CASSIGQGQGTGELFF,TGTGCCAGTAGTATAGGACAGGGTCAAGGGACCGGGGAGCTGTTTTTT,TRBJ2-2,TRBD1,-,TRBV19,16
CASSPLWDSSYEQYF,TGTGCCAGCAGCCCTCTTTGGGACAGCTCCTACGAGCAGTACTTC,TRBJ2-7,TRBD1,few,TRBV5-4,15
CASSPTLAGAEQFF,TGTGCCAGCTCTCCCACCCTAGCGGGAGCTGAGCAGTTCTTC,TRBJ2-1,TRBD2,-,TRBV18,14
CASSDTRDNYNEQFF,TGTGCCAGCAGCGACACCCGGGACAACTACAATGAGCAGTTCTTC,TRBJ2-1,-,-,TRBV13,15
CASSPRTSGRVNEQFF,TGTGCCAGCAGCCCACGGACTAGCGGGAGAGTCAATGAGCAGTTCTTC,TRBJ2-1,TRBD2,-,TRBV3-1/TRBV3-2,16
CASSSRDRDDYGYTF,TGTGCCAGCAGCTCACGGGACAGGGATGACTATGGCTACACCTTC,TRBJ1-2,TRBD1,-,TRBV5-4,15
CASSLVSGHTEAFF,TGTGCCAGCAGCTTAGTAAGTGGCCACACTGAAGCTTTCTTT,TRBJ1-1,-,-,TRBV11-2,14
CASSYDRDQPQHF,TGTGCCAGCAGTTACGACAGAGATCAGCCCCAGCATTTT,TRBJ1-5,-,-,TRBV27,13
CASSPGQGAGNTIYF,TGCGCCAGCAGCCCCGGACAGGGGGCTGGAAACACCATATATTTT,TRBJ1-3,TRBD1,-,TRBV5-1,15
CASSKRTGGTGELFF,TGTGCCAGCAGCAAACGGACAGGGGGCACCGGGGAGCTGTTTTTT,TRBJ2-2,-,-,TRBV21-1,15
CASSQDRGREQYF,TGTGCCAGCAGCCAAGACAGGGGACGGGAGCAGTACTTC,TRBJ2-7,-,-,TRBV3-1/TRBV3-2,13
CASSAQGPATNEKLFF,TGTGCCAGCAGCGCACAGGGCCCTGCAACTAATGAAAAACTGTTTTTT,TRBJ1-4,-,-,TRBV9,16
CATSDTGQGGAGGLTDTQYF,TGTGCCACCAGTGATACCGGACAGGGCGGAGCGGGAGGGCTCACAGATACGCAGTATTTT,TRBJ2-3,TRBD2,once,TRBV24-1,20
CASLKGTSGYNEQFF,TGCGCCAGCCTAAAAGGGACTAGCGGTTACAATGAGCAGTTCTTC,TRBJ2-1,TRBD2,-,TRBV5-1,15
CASGKTGLGENIQYF,TGTGCCAGCGGAAAAACGGGACTAGGAGAAAACATTCAGTACTTC,TRBJ2-4,TRBD2,-,TRBV27,15
CASSQDSSGRASYF,TGTGCCAGCAGCCAAGATTCATCCGGGAGGGCCTCGTATTTT,TRBJ2-3,TRBD2,-,TRBV3-1/TRBV3-2,14
CASSPRAADTGEQYF,TGTGCCAGCTCACCACGGGCCGCAGATACGGGAGAGCAGTACTTC,TRBJ2-7,-,-,TRBV18,15
CASSLAAGLLVAGYNEQFF,TGTGCCAGCAGCTTGGCCGCGGGGCTTTTGGTCGCCGGCTACAATGAGCAGTTCTTC,TRBJ2-1,-,-,TRBV5-8,19
CASSPVWGTGTDTQYF,TGTGCCAGCAGTCCTGTGTGGGGGACAGGGACAGATACGCAGTATTTT,TRBJ2-3,TRBD1,-,TRBV27,16
CASSRVAGVDEQFF,TGTGCCAGCAGCCGGGTCGCGGGAGTGGATGAGCAGTTCTTC,TRBJ2-1,TRBD2,once,TRBV28,14
CASSQDRRGVPGYTF,TGTGCCAGCAGCCAAGATAGGCGCGGGGTTCCTGGCTACACCTTC,TRBJ1-2,-,-,TRBV3-1/TRBV3-2,15
CASRDRGDTQYF,TGCGCCAGCAGGGACAGGGGAGATACGCAGTATTTT,TRBJ2-3,TRBD1,once,TRBV10-2,12
CASSSGAVGNEQFF,TGTGCCAGCAGTAGCGGGGCGGTTGGGAATGAGCAGTTCTTC,TRBJ2-1,TRBD2,-,TRBV2,14
CASSLVGGDSYNEQFF,TGTGCCAGCAGCTTAGTAGGGGGGGACTCCTACAATGAGCAGTTCTTC,TRBJ2-1,-,-,TRBV7-6,16
CASSYEGTNYGYTF,TGTGCCAGCAGTTACGAGGGCACTAACTATGGCTACACCTTC,TRBJ1-2,-,-,TRBV6-5,14
CASRQGASSNQPQHF,TGCGCCAGCAGGCAGGGGGCCTCGAGCAATCAGCCCCAGCATTTT,TRBJ1-5,TRBD1,many,TRBV5-1,15
CASSLDRLNEKLFF,TGTGCCAGCTCGCTCGACAGGCTCAATGAAAAACTGTTTTTT,TRBJ1-4,-,-,TRBV18,14
CSASSQAVTGNQPQHF,TGCAGTGCTAGTTCCCAGGCTGTTACGGGCAATCAGCCCCAGCATTTT,TRBJ1-5,-,few,TRBV20-1,16
CASSLDGEVAFF,TGCGCCAGCAGCTTGGACGGGGAAGTAGCTTTCTTT,TRBJ1-1,-,-,TRBV5-1,12
CASSLTEWVSGWEKLFF,TGTGCCAGCAGCCTGACTGAATGGGTGTCGGGATGGGAAAAACTGTTTTTT,TRBJ1-4,-,-,TRBV3-1/TRBV3-2,17
CASSLGTGPEQYF,TGTGCCAGCAGCTTAGGCACAGGGCCCGAGCAGTACTTC,TRBJ2-7,-,-,TRBV11-2,13
CATSRDLATSGYGYTF,TGTGCCACCAGCAGAGATCTAGCCACCTCCGGCTATGGCTACACCTTC,TRBJ1-2,-,once,TRBV15,16
CAARGLAGAGELFF,TGTGCCGCGCGAGGGCTAGCGGGAGCCGGGGAGCTGTTTTTT,TRBJ2-2,TRBD2,-,TRBV6-5,14
CSVSRGTSGRVSNEQFF,TGCAGCGTCTCGAGGGGGACTAGCGGGAGGGTTTCCAATGAGCAGTTCTTC,TRBJ2-1,TRBD2,-,TRBV29-1,17
CSVEQGRGTDTQYF,TGCAGCGTTGAACAGGGTCGCGGCACAGATACGCAGTATTTT,TRBJ2-3,-,-,TRBV29-1,14
CASRYGTSGGSSYNEQFF,TGTGCCAGCAGATACGGGACTAGCGGGGGAAGCTCCTACAATGAGCAGTTCTTC,TRBJ2-1,TRBD2,-,TRBV7-8,18
CASSKTWGGNTQYF,TGTGCCAGCAGCAAGACTTGGGGGGGGAATACGCAGTATTTT,TRBJ2-3,TRBD2,-,TRBV27,14
CASSLGDRVFYEQYF,TGTGCCAGTAGTCTCGGGGACAGGGTTTTTTACGAGCAGTACTTC,TRBJ2-7,TRBD1,-,TRBV19,15
CASSGASGSYNEQFF,TGTGCCAGTAGTGGGGCTAGCGGGAGCTACAATGAGCAGTTCTTC,TRBJ2-1,TRBD2,-,TRBV19,15